The source of this T cell receptor (beta chain) is a study of cytomegalovirus exposure and HLA in healthy donors. About the research overall: Researchers previously reported finding 90 million to 130 million unique TCR beta sequences from about 200 million T cells. Across a few hundred genotyped donors, roughly 85% landed in the Caucasian-associated ancestry cluster.

The V and J ends lost 4 bases and 0 bases respectively, with 6 bases between them. The CDR3 extends over 13 amino acids. Per germline, CDR1 MGHDK and CDR2 SYGVNS. Study observations and caveats: Analysis performed later showed TCR beta chains linked to HLA being more clonally expanded than equally common others. TRBV6-2, TRBV6-3 and other indistinguishable V segments were excluded.

Note on this clone: Its target is not known.

Researchers ran the PCR with 60 Vbeta and 13 Jbeta primers. The table came from immunoSEQ multiplex PCR; TCRdb's copy has only in-frame clones and leaves some out. The sample has 120,000 or so clones, about 74% seen once; the top ten hold 3.4%. The receptor's source is a man under 40 in good health and CMV-seronegative. The sequencing sample was made of PBMCs. The V gene is TRBV25-1, the J gene TRBJ1-1, with D tentatively TRBD1 (5 bases). CDR3 sequence (DNA): TGTGCCAGCAGTGCAGGGATGAACACTGAAGCTTTCTTT. As protein: CASSAGMNTEAFF.